Below, 22 T cell receptor beta chains from the same sample are listed, as sequenced in a study of a mutant IDH1 vaccine in newly diagnosed glioma. The time point denotes: week 35, safety follow-up. It was 300 ug of mutant IDH1 20-mer peptide that made up each vaccine dose, given with topical imiquimod. Assay: immunoSEQ multiplex PCR; the TCRdb copy retains only in-frame clones and omits some. The sample yields roughly 64,000 clones, about 74% seen once. Antigens of these TCRs are unknown. The source was PBMCs, collected from a glioma patient whose treatment included an IDH1 peptide vaccine. The origin of the receptors is a middle-aged man with glioma.

The V call is TRBV6-1, the J call TRBJ2-7; TRBD1 agrees at 10 bases. V trimming: 11 bases; J trimming: 3 bases; junction bases outside the gene matches: 4. CDR1 and CDR2 (germline): MNHNS, SASEGT. The CDR3 runs 12 residues. The CDR3 protein is CACRDRGYEQYF. CDR3 DNA sequence: TGTGCCTGCCGGGACAGGGGCTACGAGCAGTACTTC.

V and J are TRBV10-2 and TRBJ1-5, with no clear D. The V end was cut by 6 bases, the J end by 0 bases, with 6 bases between. Germline V gene sequence: CDR1 WSHSY, CDR2 SAAADI. The CDR3 runs 13 residues. This chain's CDR3 is CASSGVSNQPQHF. DNA for the CDR3: TGCGCCAGCAGCGGTGTTAGCAATCAGCCCCAGCATTTT.

Here the CDR3 reads CASGRDSSYEQYF. The CDR3 DNA reads TGTGCCAGCGGCCGGGACAGTTCCTACGAGCAGTACTTC. The V and J genes are TRBV7-3 and TRBJ2-7; 7 nucleotides line up with TRBD1. J was trimmed by 1 base and V by 8 bases; bases with no gene match: 5. Germline CDR1 and CDR2: SGHTA and FQGTGA. The CDR3 runs 13 residues.

The chain employs TRBV30 and TRBJ2-2; a possible D gene is TRBD2 (7 bases). Per the germline V gene, CDR1 is GTSNPN and CDR2 is SVGIG (reference sequence). Trimming took 4 bases from V and 7 from J, leaving 19 bases between them. CDR3 length: 15 residues. CDR3 amino acids: CAWKWGGGDNGELFF. Here the CDR3 DNA reads TGTGCCTGGAAGTGGGGAGGGGGAGATAACGGGGAGCTGTTTTTT.

This clone was seen more than once but under ten times. The chain is built from TRBV10-2 and TRBJ1-3; D unresolved. Trimming cost V 10 bases and J 4 bases, with 14 bases left between them. The V gene's germline CDR1 is WSHSY and CDR2 SAAADI. There are 13 residues in the CDR3. CDR3 protein: CATRVGYGNTIYF. CDR3 sequence (DNA): TGCGCCACCCGGGTGGGTTACGGAAACACCATATATTTT.

The chain joins TRBV2 to TRBJ2-7; 7 bases fit TRBD1. Germline trimming cut 7 bases from V and 7 bases from J; bases unmatched to any gene: 10. CDR3 length: 13 amino acids. CDR1 is SNHLY, CDR2 FYNNEI, per germline. This CDR3 is CASKRGLVEEQYF. CDR3 coding DNA: TGTGCCAGCAAGAGGGGGCTCGTGGAAGAGCAGTACTTC.

The chain uses TRBV19 and TRBJ2-7, with D perhaps matching TRBD1 or TRBD2 (6 bases each). The V gene's germline CDR1 is LNHDA and CDR2 SQIVND (reference sequence). V was cut by 3 bases and J by 2 bases, with 17 bases left in between. This CDR3 spans 16 amino acids. CDR3 bases: TGTGCCAGTAGTATGAGGGGGGACCTAGGTACCTACGAGCAGTACTTC. It translates to CASSMRGDLGTYEQYF.

V is TRBV5-1 and J is TRBJ2-7, with 7 bases identical to TRBD1. The CDR3 spans 15 residues. Trimming removed 5 bases from V and 2 bases from J; junction bases left unmatched: 10. The germline V gene encodes CDR1 SGHRS and CDR2 YFSETQ. CDR3 loop: CASRWGQQETYEQYF. CDR3 DNA sequence: TGCGCCAGCAGGTGGGGACAGCAGGAGACCTACGAGCAGTACTTC.

J is TRBJ2-2 and V is TRBV5-6, with 11 bases fitting TRBD1. J lost 5 bases, V lost 3 bases, and 6 bases had no gene match. The germline gives CDR1 SGHDT, CDR2 YYEEEE. This CDR3 comprises 16 residues. CDR3 nucleotides: TGTGCCAGCAGCTATAGCGGGACAGGGGGGACCGGGGAGCTGTTTTTT. As protein: CASSYSGTGGTGELFF.

The chain employs TRBV4-2 and TRBJ1-1, with D possibly matching TRBD1 (5 bases). The CDR3 totals 15 residues. Between the trimmed V and J ends, which lost 6 bases and 2 bases, there was a span of 16 bases. Germline V gene data show CDR1 as LGHNA and CDR2 as YNFKEQ. As DNA, the CDR3 is TGTGCCAGCAGGGGCGGGGAGGGGAGAAACACTGAAGCTTTCTTT. It specifies CASRGGEGRNTEAFF.

This clone was detected a few times. The chain combines TRBV9 with TRBJ2-2; D is possibly TRBD2 (6 bases). This CDR3 is built from 15 residues. V lost 3 bases and J 1 base, leaving 10 bases between the germline ends. Per the germline V gene, CDR1 is SGDLS and CDR2 is YYNGEE. Here the CDR3 reads CASSAGLQNTGELFF. In DNA form, the CDR3 reads TGTGCCAGCAGCGCGGGACTTCAGAACACCGGGGAGCTGTTTTTT.

The chain uses TRBV6-5 and TRBJ2-7; TRBD2 aligns across 9 bases. The trim removed 4 bases at V and 7 bases at J, leaving 14 bases unmatched. The CDR3 covers 16 residues. CDR1 MNHEY and CDR2 SVGAGI come from the germline V gene. The chain's CDR3 is CASSSPQKRGDGEQYF. In DNA, the CDR3 is TGTGCCAGCAGTTCCCCCCAAAAGCGGGGGGATGGGGAGCAGTACTTC.

The chain is built from TRBV29-1 and TRBJ2-7; D not resolved. CDR1 is SQVTM and CDR2 is ANQGSEA in the germline V gene. The CDR3 runs 13 residues. V lost 2 bases and J lost 3, with 11 bases in between. CDR3 residues: CSVEMGIGYEQYF. CDR3 sequence (DNA): TGCAGCGTTGAAATGGGAATCGGCTACGAGCAGTACTTC.

The V and J genes are TRBV30 and TRBJ2-7; D is perhaps TRBD1 or TRBD2 (5 bases each). The germline V gene has CDR1 GTSNPN and CDR2 SVGIG (reference sequence). The CDR3 is made up of 14 amino acids. Trimming stripped 3 bases from V and 1 base from J, with 13 bases between. The CDR3, as DNA: TGTGCCTGGAGCCCAGGGACCGTGTCCTACGAGCAGTACTTC. Translation: CAWSPGTVSYEQYF.

The CDR3 reads CASSVRRALETQYF. DNA of the CDR3: TGTGCCAGCAGCGTCCGCAGGGCCTTGGAGACCCAGTACTTC. This chain uses TRBV14 with TRBJ2-5; TRBD1 is a possible D gene (5 bases). V lost 5 bases, J lost 5 bases, and 15 bases lay in between. The CDR3 covers 14 residues. From germline, CDR1 is SGHDN and CDR2 FVKESK.

The genes are TRBV18 and TRBJ1-1; no firm D call. Trimming left V 0 bases short and J 7 bases short, with 15 bases between. Germline CDR1 and CDR2: KGHSH and LQKENI. The CDR3 totals 15 residues. The CDR3 DNA follows: TGTGCCAGCTCACCACCGTTAGGGAGTAGTATTGAAGCTTTCTTT. As protein: CASSPPLGSSIEAFF.

The J gene is TRBJ2-7, the V gene TRBV6-1; D possibly corresponds to TRBD2 (6 bases). Trimming pared 0 bases from V and 4 bases from J, leaving 10 bases between. Germline loops: CDR1 MNHNS, CDR2 SASEGT. The CDR3 consists of 14 residues. The CDR3 DNA follows: TGTGCCAGCAGTGAAGCGCACGGGAGTTACGAGCAGTACTTC. It specifies CASSEAHGSYEQYF.

The chain links TRBV6-1 to TRBJ2-5; D might be TRBD1 or TRBD2, each matching 5 bases. Between the trimmed V and J ends, which lost 6 bases and 4 bases, there was a span of 15 bases. The CDR3 contains 14 residues. CDR1 and CDR2 from the germline V gene are MNHNS and SASEGT. CDR3 loop: CASSERAGGETQYF. CDR3 DNA: TGTGCCAGCAGCGAGAGGGCTGGGGGAGAGACCCAGTACTTC.

The chain combines TRBV15 with TRBJ1-1, with a weak D call TRBD1 (6 bases). The CDR3 has 15 amino acids. Germline V gives CDR1 LNHNV, CDR2 YYDKDF (reference sequence). V lost 4 bases to trimming and J lost 4 bases, with 16 bases between them. This chain's CDR3 is CATSTMGASRTEAFF. The CDR3 nucleotides are TGTGCCACCAGCACCATGGGGGCAAGTCGCACTGAAGCTTTCTTT.

This clone was seen only once. This chain connects TRBV28 to TRBJ1-4; D ambiguous. V was clipped by 5 bases and J by 0 bases, with 4 bases between them. The germline V gene has CDR1 MDHEN and CDR2 SYDVKM. The CDR3 totals 13 residues. The chain's CDR3 is CASSPATNEKLFF. Written as DNA, the CDR3 is TGTGCCAGCAGTCCTGCAACTAATGAAAAACTGTTTTTT.

This clone showed up just a few times. V is TRBV6-1 and J is TRBJ2-1; TRBD2 matches at 9 bases. Germline loops: CDR1 MNHNS, CDR2 SASEGT. The CDR3 is made up of 15 amino acids. V lost 1 base and J lost 9; bases outside the gene matches: 7. The DNA for the CDR3 is TGTGCCAGCAGTGAAGTGGCTAGCGGGGTCGTTGAGCAGTTCTTC. It codes for CASSEVASGVVEQFF.

This clone has a single count. V and J are TRBV5-8 and TRBJ2-1, with a tentative D call TRBD1 (6 bases). The CDR3 runs to 14 residues. The germline V gene encodes CDR1 SGHTS and CDR2 YDEGEE. V lost 4 bases and J 7 bases, leaving 15 bases between the germline ends. As DNA, the CDR3 is TGTGCCAGCAGCCCACAGGGTAGGAAGAATGAGCAGTTCTTC. This codes for CASSPQGRKNEQFF.